The 24 T cell receptor beta chains presented below share a single source sample, sequenced in a study of T cells in Graves' hyperthyroidism and ophthalmopathy. It was RNA transcripts that yielded the amplified TCR beta CDR3 regions. In the first-round RT-PCR of the TCR CDR3, the HTBI primer set was used. Via MiXCR, TCRdb re-called the multiplex PCR reads, giving one row per CDR3 protein. This repertoire shows around 350,000 distinct CDR3 sequences, approximately 17% found once; its top ten account for around a third. Specimen: blood. These receptor sequences come from a woman in her thirties with Graves' hyperthyroidism that later progressed to Graves' ophthalmopathy.

This clonotype occurred many times. CDR3 DNA sequence: TGTGCCAGCAACCGCGGAGTCTCCACAGATACGCAGTATTTT. This encodes CASNRGVSTDTQYF. The chain recombines TRBV11-2 with TRBJ2-3; D gene unclear. The CDR3 is 14 residues long. The V end was cut by 7 bases, the J end by 2 bases, with 13 bases between. Germline V lookup: CDR1 SGHAT, CDR2 FQNNGV.

The chain carries TRBV5-1 and TRBJ1-6; maybe TRBD1 (5 bases). This CDR3 spans 17 amino acids. Between the trimmed V and J ends, which lost 0 bases and 4 bases, there was a span of 14 bases. Germline V gene sequence: CDR1 SGHRS, CDR2 YFSETQ. The CDR3 loop reads CASSLAMGGGYNSPLHF. The CDR3 DNA sequence: TGCGCCAGCAGCTTGGCGATGGGGGGGGGGTATAATTCACCCCTCCACTTT.

This clonotype was detected a few times. J is TRBJ2-3 and V is TRBV6-1; 7 bases match TRBD1. Germline V gives CDR1 MNHNS, CDR2 SASEGT. This CDR3 has 14 residues. V shed 11 bases and J 0 bases; nucleotides not matched to a gene: 8. The CDR3 DNA follows: TGTGCCGCCCAGCCGACAGGGAGCACAGATACGCAGTATTTT. It specifies CAAQPTGSTDTQYF.

V is TRBV6-2 or TRBV6-3 and J is TRBJ2-7, with D perhaps TRBD2 (5 bases). The CDR3 is 17 amino acids. Trimming cost V 5 bases and J 9 bases, with 29 bases left between them. In germline, CDR1 is MNHEY, CDR2 SVGEGT. DNA for the CDR3: TGTGCCAGCAGTCCCCCCCGGGTACCCGGAAAAGGAAGCGGGCAGTACTTC. This gives the protein CASSPPRVPGKGSGQYF.

Ten or more counts support this clonotype. V is TRBV10-3 and J is TRBJ2-5, with D tentatively TRBD2 (6 bases). This CDR3 contains 14 residues. Germline values: CDR1 ENHRY, CDR2 SYGVKD. The V end lost 3 bases, the J end lost 2 bases, and 10 bases lay between the germline ends. CDR3 protein: CAISDLREQETQYF. CDR3 DNA: TGTGCCATCAGTGATCTTCGGGAGCAAGAGACCCAGTACTTC.

This clonotype was detected ten times or more. This chain connects TRBV27 to TRBJ1-6, with D perhaps TRBD1 (5 bases). The CDR3 is 15 amino acids. Trimming cost V 6 bases and J 6 bases, with 15 bases left between them. Germline-derived CDR1 and CDR2 are MNHEY and SMNVEV (reference sequence). In DNA form, the CDR3 reads TGTGCCAGCAGCACACAATGGGGGGGTAATTCACCCCTCCACTTT. Its translation is CASSTQWGGNSPLHF.

This chain connects TRBV5-1 to TRBJ1-5; 7 positions match TRBD1. There are 15 residues in the CDR3. Germline CDR1 is SGHRS and CDR2 is YFSETQ. V shed 3 bases, J shed 4 bases, and the junction held 7 bases outside the gene matches. The CDR3 region has the DNA TGCGCCAGCAGCTCAGGGGGGGCGGGAAATCAGCCCCAGCATTTT. This codes for CASSSGGAGNQPQHF.

This clonotype was seen ten or more times. The CDR3 DNA is TGTGCCAGCAGTTCAAAAGCGACCCCTCCTATCGAAGCTTTCTTT. It translates to CASSSKATPPIEAFF. The rearrangement uses TRBV27 and TRBJ1-1; no clear D. Germline V lookup: CDR1 MNHEY, CDR2 SMNVEV (reference sequence). The CDR3 covers 15 residues. The V gene lost 4 bases and the J gene lost 8 bases, with 20 bases spanning the gap.

This clonotype was observed many times. The gene calls are TRBV2 and TRBJ2-7; D may be TRBD1 or TRBD2 (5 bases each). Trimming took 7 bases from V and 6 from J, leaving 13 bases between them. The CDR3 is 12 residues long. Germline V gives CDR1 SNHLY, CDR2 FYNNEI. CDR3 sequence (DNA): TGTGCCAGCACCGTACAGGAGGCCGAGCAGTACTTC. Translated: CASTVQEAEQYF.

This clonotype has at least ten counts. The chain uses TRBV7-8 and TRBJ2-3, with 8 nucleotides matching TRBD2. CDR1 and CDR2 (germline): SGHVS, FQNEAQ. J lost 7 bases, V lost 1 base, and 4 bases had no gene match. This CDR3 spans 14 amino acids. The CDR3 nucleotides are TGTGCCAGCAGCTTAGGCCTAGCGGGTTATACGCAGTATTTT. It is translated as CASSLGLAGYTQYF.

The V call is TRBV11-2, the J call TRBJ2-7; the match to TRBD2 covers 9 bases. This CDR3 is built from 17 residues. Germline loops: CDR1 SGHAT, CDR2 FQNNGV. V was pared by 5 bases and J by 3 bases, with 14 bases of the junction left unmatched. The CDR3 is CASSHGLAGPIRYEQYF. CDR3 sequence (DNA): TGTGCCAGCAGCCATGGTCTAGCGGGACCAATCCGCTACGAGCAGTACTTC.

This clonotype came up once. This may be a read error: a much more frequent sequence differs by one nucleotide. This rearrangement joins TRBV19 to TRBJ1-1; D is perhaps TRBD1 (5 bases). The CDR3 is made up of 15 amino acids. Germline values: CDR1 LNHDA, CDR2 SQIVND (reference sequence). Between the trimmed V and J ends, which lost 3 bases and 2 bases, there was a span of 13 bases. This chain's CDR3 is CASSIRGLTNTEAFF. In DNA form, the CDR3 reads TGTGCCAGTAGTATCCGGGGCCTCACAAACACTGAAGCTTTCTTT.

The sample holds many counts of this clonotype. The V and J genes are TRBV11-2 and TRBJ2-1, with TRBD1 identical over 7 bases. This CDR3 comprises 20 residues. CDR1 is SGHAT, CDR2 FQNNGV, per germline. Trimming cost V 6 bases and J 0 bases; bases outside gene matches: 20. Here the CDR3 reads CASRSIRADRAPSSYNEQFF. The CDR3, as DNA: TGTGCCAGCAGATCAATCAGGGCTGACAGGGCCCCCAGCTCCTACAATGAGCAGTTCTTC.

Concerning this clonotype: Being one base from a much bigger clone, this may be a read error. V gene TRBV11-2 combines with J gene TRBJ2-7; D may be TRBD1 or TRBD2 (5 bases each). The CDR3 loop spans 18 amino acids. CDR1 SGHAT and CDR2 FQNNGV come from the germline V gene. V was clipped by 1 base and J by 2 bases, with 21 bases between them. CDR3 nucleotide sequence: TGTGCCAGCAGCTTAGTCGGGGCGGGTCCCCATCCCACCTACGAGCAGTACTTC. It specifies CASSLVGAGPHPTYEQYF.

This clonotype was detected a few times. The genes are TRBV29-1 and TRBJ2-7; 11 bases map to TRBD1. The germline V gene encodes CDR1 SQVTM and CDR2 ANQGSEA. The CDR3 spans 13 residues. V dropped 4 bases and J dropped 4; count of bases not matched to a gene: 3. The DNA of the CDR3 is TGCAGCGTTGGAGGACAGGGGGCGTACGAGCAGTACTTC. It encodes CSVGGQGAYEQYF.

This clonotype has a handful of counts. The V gene is TRBV9, the J gene TRBJ1-1; perhaps TRBD1 as D (5 bases). V gave up 2 bases and J gave up 4 bases, with 9 bases separating them. Germline CDR1 and CDR2: SGDLS and YYNGEE. The CDR3 is made up of 13 amino acids. The CDR3 region has the DNA TGTGCCAGCAGCGTCCGGGGGGGCACTGAAGCTTTCTTT. Protein sequence: CASSVRGGTEAFF.

This clonotype was found once. A much larger clone differs from this one at a single base, so this may be a read error. The chain is built from TRBV20-1 and TRBJ2-4; 9 nucleotides line up with TRBD2. The germline CDR1 and CDR2 sequences are DFQATT and SNEGSKA (reference sequence). The CDR3 covers 15 residues. The V segment lost 5 bases and the J segment 8 bases; nucleotides outside the gene matches: 13. CDR3 sequence: CSAGGVAGVIDIQYF. In DNA form, the CDR3 reads TGCAGTGCTGGAGGAGTAGCGGGAGTGATTGACATTCAGTACTTC.

This clonotype was recorded at least ten times. The rearrangement joins TRBV19 to TRBJ1-6; D gene ambiguous. Trimming shortened V by 5 bases and J by 7 bases, and 6 bases separated the two germline ends. The CDR3 contains 12 residues. From germline, CDR1 is LNHDA and CDR2 SQIVND (reference sequence). The CDR3 sequence is CASSPMNSPLHF. The CDR3 nucleotides read TGTGCCAGTAGTCCGATGAATTCACCCCTCCACTTT. The entire variable domain, with the rest obtained from reference TRBV19 and TRBJ1-6, is as follows: DGGITQSPKYLFRKEGQNVTLSCEQNLNHDAMYWYRQDPGQGLRLIYYSQIVNDFQKGDIAEGYSVSREKKESFPLTVTSAQKNPTAFYLCASSPMNSPLHFGNGTRLTVT.

There are many counts of this clonotype. This chain links TRBV24-1 with TRBJ2-2; 7 bases align to TRBD1. The germline V gene encodes CDR1 KGHDR and CDR2 SFDVKD. V lost 4 bases and J lost 1; bases outside the gene matches: 8. This CDR3 region has 17 residues. As DNA, the CDR3 is TGTGCCACCAGTGACAACGGACAGGCTGGGAACACCGGGGAGCTGTTTTTT. Translation: CATSDNGQAGNTGELFF.

This clonotype was seen at least ten times. This chain links TRBV28 with TRBJ2-5, with TRBD1 identical over 7 bases. Trimming at V came to 6 bases and at J to 1 base, leaving 17 bases not matched to a gene. The CDR3 sequence is 18 residues long. The germline CDR1 and CDR2 sequences are MDHEN and SYDVKM. DNA for the CDR3: TGTGCCAGCAGAGGCCCGGACAGGTTTTTTGGTAGCCAAGAGACCCAGTACTTC. Translated, it gives CASRGPDRFFGSQETQYF.

In this sample, this clonotype turned up a few times. The chain employs TRBV4-1 and TRBJ2-1; D ambiguous. V lost 2 bases to trimming and J lost 1 base, with 9 bases between them. Germline V gene lookup returns CDR1 MGHRA and CDR2 YSYEKL. The CDR3 is 15 amino acids. DNA of the CDR3: TGCGCCAGCAGCCAAAGGGCGAATTCCTACAATGAGCAGTTCTTC. This gives the protein CASSQRANSYNEQFF.

This clonotype was recorded many times. V is TRBV2 and J is TRBJ2-7; TRBD1 aligns across 7 bases. J gave up 0 bases and V 1 base, and 3 bases lay outside the gene matches. This CDR3 spans 15 amino acids. Germline V gives CDR1 SNHLY, CDR2 FYNNEI. The DNA for the CDR3 is TGTGCCAGCAGTGAAGGAGGGGGCGCCTCCTACGAGCAGTACTTC. Encoded protein: CASSEGGGASYEQYF. Complete variable domain (other parts from reference TRBV2 and TRBJ2-7): EPEVTQTPSHQVTQMGQEVILRCVPISNHLYFYWYRQILGQKVEFLVSFYNNEISEKSEIFDDQFSVERPDGSNFTLKIRSTKLEDSAMYFCASSEGGGASYEQYFGPGTRLTVT.

As to this clonotype: Germline is not matched at one junction end, which may reflect a read error. The chain is built from TRBV19 and TRBJ1-6; D gene unclear. From germline, CDR1 is LNHDA and CDR2 SQIVND (reference sequence). This CDR3 is 14 amino acids long. DNA for the CDR3: TGTGCAAGTAGTATACTAGAGGGTCTTTCACCCCTCCACTTT. It specifies CASSILEGLSPLHF.

In its sample, this clonotype was seen many times. The J gene is TRBJ2-6, the V gene TRBV7-8; 8 bases align to TRBD1. V was clipped by 1 base and J by 0 bases; unmatched bases: 2. This CDR3 contains 17 residues. CDR1 is SGHVS, CDR2 FQNEAQ, per germline. CDR3 coding DNA: TGTGCCAGCAGCTTAGGACAGGGGACCTCTGGGGCCAACGTCCTGACTTTC. Translated: CASSLGQGTSGANVLTF.